This TCR beta chain was identified in a study of tissue T cells after allogeneic stem cell transplantation. Study at large: Of the grafts for graft-versus-host disease patients, several were unmodified and three CD34-selected. Five GVHD patients had recipient-origin PBMCs collected before transplant. General study findings and limits: Tissue-detected TCR repertoire was only partly captured by blood and spleen T cells.

About this clone: Its antigen is undetermined.

Germline loops: CDR1 LNHDA, CDR2 SQIVND (reference sequence). Trimming cost V 3 bases and J 5 bases, with 4 bases left between them. The CDR3 spans 12 residues. Sequenced by immunoSEQ multiplex PCR; TCRdb stores in-frame clones only, minus some. The sample has around 28,000 clones; 65% to 90% are singletons. The source material was blood, sampled before transplantation. The clonotype originates from a woman aged 18 to 55 who later had graft-versus-host disease after an allogeneic stem cell transplant. The chain links TRBV19 to TRBJ2-2; the D is unclear. CDR3 coding DNA: TGTGCCAGTAGTATTTGGACCGGGGAGCTGTTTTTT. It codes for CASSIWTGELFF.